The next 20 T cell receptor beta chains were all read from a single sample in a study of cytomegalovirus exposure and HLA in healthy donors. The repertoire was sequenced with immunoSEQ multiplex PCR; TCRdb's copy has only in-frame clones and lacks some. The profile covers 120,000 or so clones, with around nine tenths appearing a single time and 1.5% to 2% taken by the ten largest. Sequencing was carried out using PBMCs. Receptors were obtained from a woman aged 18-29 years in good health and CMV-seronegative.

The chain employs TRBV11-2 and TRBJ2-2; no reliable D call. The CDR3 extends over 14 amino acids. The germline V and J ends were trimmed by 0 bases and 6 bases, with 8 bases remaining between them. CDR1 SGHAT and CDR2 FQNNGV come from the germline V gene. The CDR3 here is CASSLERLPGELFF. DNA of the CDR3: TGTGCCAGCAGCTTAGAGAGGCTCCCCGGGGAGCTGTTTTTT.

J is TRBJ2-7 and V is TRBV9; D is possibly TRBD1 (6 bases). V shed 1 base and J shed 5 bases, with 16 bases lying between them. Germline V gene sequence: CDR1 SGDLS, CDR2 YYNGEE. CDR3 length equals 15 residues. The CDR3 DNA reads as TGTGCCAGCAGCGTACAGGGGTCGGTACGGAACGAGCAGTACTTC. Residues: CASSVQGSVRNEQYF.

In nucleotides, the CDR3 is TGTGCCAGCAGCCTAACGGACAGGGCAGAGACCCAGTACTTC. This translates into CASSLTDRAETQYF. The chain combines TRBV7-7 with TRBJ2-5; the match to TRBD1 covers 8 bases. CDR3 length equals 14 residues. Germline CDR1 and CDR2: SSHAT and FNYEAQ (reference sequence). Trimming at V came to 5 bases and at J to 4 bases, leaving 6 bases not matched to a gene.

This chain uses TRBV7-2 with TRBJ2-1, with 10 nucleotides matching TRBD2. This CDR3 spans 15 amino acids. The germline CDR1 and CDR2 sequences are SGHTA and FQGNSA. J was trimmed by 5 bases and V by 4 bases; bases with no gene match: 5. This CDR3 reads CASSSSGSAHNEQFF. In nucleotides, the CDR3 is TGTGCCAGCAGCTCTAGCGGGAGTGCCCACAATGAGCAGTTCTTC.

This clone has a handful of counts. The chain uses TRBV6-5 and TRBJ1-2, with a weak D call TRBD1 (6 bases). V was pared by 6 bases and J by 7 bases, with 15 bases between. From germline, CDR1 is MNHEY and CDR2 SVGAGI. The CDR3 extends over 13 amino acids. In DNA, the CDR3 is TGTGCCAGCAGCCCGATGGGGGCACTTGGCTACACCTTC. Its protein is CASSPMGALGYTF.

This chain connects TRBV19 to TRBJ1-5, with TRBD1 matching over 7 bases. This CDR3 contains 20 residues. Germline CDR1 reads LNHDA; CDR2 reads SQIVND (reference sequence). J gave up 0 bases and V 3 bases, and 17 bases lay outside the gene matches. CDR3 DNA: TGTGCCAGTAGTATGGAGGGGGCGGGCGGGTTTTCCTATAGCAATCAGCCCCAGCATTTT. It codes for CASSMEGAGGFSYSNQPQHF.

This clone was seen only once. The chain links TRBV6-5 to TRBJ2-1; 10 nucleotides line up with TRBD2. Trimming took 2 bases from V and 7 from J; bases not matched to a gene: 8. CDR1 and CDR2 from the germline V gene are MNHEY and SVGAGI. The CDR3 length is 16 residues. The DNA of the CDR3 is TGTGCCAGCAGTTACCTGAGCGGGGGGGCGGGGAATGAGCAGTTCTTC. It specifies CASSYLSGGAGNEQFF.

This clone was detected only a few times. The chain carries TRBV4-2 and TRBJ1-5; possible D gene TRBD1, 5 bases. With 0 bases removed from V and 10 bases from J, the gap between germline ends came to 16 bases. Germline V lookup: CDR1 LGHNA, CDR2 YNFKEQ. This CDR3 contains 15 residues. The CDR3 sequence is CASSQDAGGDVPQHF. CDR3 bases: TGTGCCAGCAGCCAAGATGCCGGGGGGGATGTTCCCCAGCATTTT.

This chain joins TRBV7-9 and TRBJ2-3, with 12 bases identical to TRBD2. The trim removed 5 bases at V and 0 bases at J, leaving 9 bases unmatched. The length of the CDR3 is 18 residues. Germline V gene lookup returns CDR1 SEHNR and CDR2 FQNEAQ (reference sequence). The chain's CDR3 is CASSDPLAGGTSTDTQYF. CDR3 bases: TGTGCCAGCAGCGACCCCCTAGCGGGGGGGACTAGCACAGATACGCAGTATTTT. The whole variable domain, filled in from reference TRBV7-9 and TRBJ2-3, reads DTGVSQNPRHKITKRGQNVTFRCDPISEHNRLYWYRQTLGQGPEFLTYFQNEAQLEKSRLLSDRFSAERPKGSFSTLEIQRTEQGDSAMYLCASSDPLAGGTSTDTQYFGPGTRLTVL.

The chain couples TRBV27 to TRBJ2-1; D not certain. CDR1 and CDR2 (germline): MNHEY, SMNVEV (reference sequence). The length of the CDR3 is 15 residues. Trimming left V 3 bases short and J 6 bases short, with 15 bases between. The CDR3 nucleotides are TGTGCCAGCAGTTTTAATCTAGGTGGTGGCAATGAGCAGTTCTTC. Its protein product is CASSFNLGGGNEQFF.

CDR3 sequence (DNA): TGTGCCAGCACCGCCGGAGGTCTGGGCGAGCAGTACTTC. It codes for CASTAGGLGEQYF. The chain recombines TRBV27 with TRBJ2-7; D perhaps matches TRBD2 (5 bases). The CDR3 is made up of 13 amino acids. The germline CDR1 and CDR2 sequences are MNHEY and SMNVEV (reference sequence). The germline V and J ends were trimmed by 7 bases and 6 bases, with 16 bases remaining between them.

The chain employs TRBV21-1 and TRBJ1-2; the table names TRBD1, a call not compared with the DNA. TRBV21-1 is described as a pseudogene. The CDR3 has 16 residues. In DNA form, the CDR3 reads TGTGCCAGCAGTGCGGCAGGGGCGAGACTTAACTATGGCTACACCTTC. Translation gives CASSAAGARLNYGYTF.

DNA of the CDR3: TGTGCCAGCAGTCGGGAAACTAATGAAAAACTGTTTTTT. This gives the protein CASSRETNEKLFF. V gene TRBV6-4 combines with J gene TRBJ1-4; no firm D call. V lost 5 bases, J lost 1 base, and 5 bases lay in between. Germline V gene lookup returns CDR1 MRHNA and CDR2 SNTAGT. The CDR3 is 13 residues long.

V is TRBV5-6 and J is TRBJ2-7; 8 nucleotides match TRBD1. There are 16 residues in the CDR3. The J segment lost 2 bases and the V segment lost 4 bases, leaving 11 bases of the junction unmatched. Looked up from germline, CDR1 is SGHDT and CDR2 is YYEEEE. CDR3 residues: CASSPPTGEVPYEQYF. CDR3 nucleotides: TGTGCCAGCAGCCCCCCGACAGGGGAGGTCCCCTACGAGCAGTACTTC.

This clone was seen only a few times. The sample has other DNA sequences that encode this CDR3 too. This chain links TRBV18 with TRBJ1-1; TRBD1 is a possible D gene (5 bases). Germline loops: CDR1 KGHSH, CDR2 LQKENI. This CDR3 is 14 amino acids long. Trimming pared 3 bases from V and 1 base from J, leaving 9 bases between. The CDR3 DNA sequence: TGTGCCAGCTCACCGCAGGGTGGGAACACTGAAGCTTTCTTT. It codes for CASSPQGGNTEAFF.

This clone was recorded once. The CDR3 spells CASSYSGTGGDTQYF. The CDR3 DNA reads as TGTGCCAGCAGTTACTCGGGGACAGGGGGAGATACGCAGTATTTT. The chain uses TRBV6-5 and TRBJ2-3, with 11 bases lining up with TRBD1. The J segment lost 5 bases and the V segment lost 0 bases, leaving 1 base of the junction unmatched. This CDR3 is 15 amino acids long. Per the germline V gene, CDR1 is MNHEY and CDR2 is SVGAGI.

V and J are TRBV5-1 and TRBJ2-3, with D uncertain. There are 12 residues in the CDR3. CDR1 and CDR2 from the germline V gene are SGHRS and YFSETQ. V was clipped by 2 bases and J by 2 bases, with 3 bases between them. CDR3: CASSFNTDTQYF. The CDR3 bases are TGCGCCAGCAGCTTCAACACAGATACGCAGTATTTT.

This chain uses TRBV11-2 with TRBJ2-2; D gene ambiguous. The CDR3 is 14 residues long. The germline V gene encodes CDR1 SGHAT and CDR2 FQNNGV. The germline V and J ends were trimmed by 4 bases and 9 bases, with 15 bases remaining between them. CDR3 in amino acids: CASSSVRGHRELFF. The CDR3, as DNA: TGTGCCAGCAGCTCCGTTCGAGGCCACCGGGAGCTGTTTTTT. Supplemented by reference TRBV11-2 and TRBJ2-2, the full variable domain reads EAGVAQSPRYKIIEKRQSVAFWCNPISGHATLYWYQQILGQGPKLLIQFQNNGVVDDSQLPKDRFSAERLKGVDSTLKIQPAKLEDSAVYLCASSSVRGHRELFFGEGSRLTVL.

This rearrangement joins TRBV4-3 to TRBJ2-5; D perhaps matches TRBD1 (6 bases). Per the germline V gene, CDR1 is LGHNA and CDR2 is YSLEER. The CDR3 length is 14 residues. Between the trimmed V and J ends, which lost 1 base and 4 bases, there was a span of 10 bases. The CDR3 is CASSQVARGETQYF. The CDR3 coding sequence is TGCGCCAGCAGCCAAGTCGCCAGGGGAGAGACCCAGTACTTC.

V usage is TRBV11-2 and J usage is TRBJ2-3, with D hard to call. V was trimmed by 5 bases and J by 7 bases, leaving 10 bases between them. There are 12 residues in the CDR3. Germline V gene lookup returns CDR1 SGHAT and CDR2 FQNNGV. The CDR3 region is CASSLAPYTQYF. The CDR3 DNA is TGTGCCAGCAGCCTGGCCCCATATACGCAGTATTTT.